What follows describes a single TCR beta chain. Its cognate antigen is unknown. This entry is derived from a study of OX40 agonist ivuxolimab in advanced cancers. The wider study: Partial responses were seen in three patients, one with hepatocellular carcinoma and two with cutaneous melanoma. General study findings and limits: At 0.1 to 3.0 mg/kg and by week 6, CD4+ and CD8+ T cells in the blood had expanded clonally.

The assay was immunoSEQ multiplex PCR, and TCRdb's table has in-frame clones only and misses some. The sample shows about 87,000 clones, around 87% of them seen only once. The investigators sampled blood at baseline, at cycle 4 day 1, and at cycle 7 day 1. Germline CDR1 is SGHVS and CDR2 is FQNEAQ. There are 16 residues in the CDR3. V lost 2 bases and J lost 4; bases outside the gene matches: 10. The chain joins TRBV7-8 to TRBJ2-5, with TRBD1 matching over 7 bases. Sequenced here: CD4+ or CD8+ T cells sorted from blood, sampled in a trial of the OX40 agonist ivuxolimab. The receptor was isolated from an adult with an advanced solid tumor such as melanoma, head and neck, liver or kidney cancer. CDR3 residues: CASSLLVGQAGETQYF. In DNA form, the CDR3 reads TGTGCCAGCAGCTTATTGGTCGGACAGGCTGGAGAGACCCAGTACTTC.